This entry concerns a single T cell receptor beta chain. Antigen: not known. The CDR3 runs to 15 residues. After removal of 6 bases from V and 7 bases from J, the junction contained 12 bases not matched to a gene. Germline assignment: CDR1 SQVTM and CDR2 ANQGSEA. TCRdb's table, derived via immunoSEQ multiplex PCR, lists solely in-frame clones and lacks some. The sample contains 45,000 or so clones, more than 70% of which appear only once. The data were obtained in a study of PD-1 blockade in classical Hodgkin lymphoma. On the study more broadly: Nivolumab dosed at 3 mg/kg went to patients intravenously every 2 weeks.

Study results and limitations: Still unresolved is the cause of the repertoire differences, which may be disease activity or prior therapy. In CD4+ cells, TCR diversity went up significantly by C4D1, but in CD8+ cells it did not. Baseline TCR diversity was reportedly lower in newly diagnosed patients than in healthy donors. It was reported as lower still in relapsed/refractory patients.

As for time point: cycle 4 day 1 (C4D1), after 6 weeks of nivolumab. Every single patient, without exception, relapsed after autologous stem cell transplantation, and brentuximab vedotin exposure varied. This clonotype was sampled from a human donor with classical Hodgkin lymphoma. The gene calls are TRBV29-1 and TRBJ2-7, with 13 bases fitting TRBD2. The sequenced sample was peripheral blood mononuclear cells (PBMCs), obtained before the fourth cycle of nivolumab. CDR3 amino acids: CSVGSTSGGSREQYF. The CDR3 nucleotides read TGCAGCGTGGGGTCGACTAGCGGGGGGTCGAGAGAGCAGTACTTC.